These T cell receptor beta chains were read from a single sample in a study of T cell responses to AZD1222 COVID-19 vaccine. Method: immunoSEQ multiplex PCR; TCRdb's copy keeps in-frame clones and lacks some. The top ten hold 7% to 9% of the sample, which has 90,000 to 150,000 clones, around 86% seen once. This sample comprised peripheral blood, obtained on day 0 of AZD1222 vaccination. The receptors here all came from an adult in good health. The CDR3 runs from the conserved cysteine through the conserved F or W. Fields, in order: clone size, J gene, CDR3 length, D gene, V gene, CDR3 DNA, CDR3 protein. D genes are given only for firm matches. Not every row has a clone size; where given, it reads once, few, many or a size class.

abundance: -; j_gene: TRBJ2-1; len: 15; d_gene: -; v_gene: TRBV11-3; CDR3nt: TGTGCCAGCAGCTTAGACGGGGGAAACTACAATGAGCAGTTCTTC; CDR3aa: CASSLDGGNYNEQFF
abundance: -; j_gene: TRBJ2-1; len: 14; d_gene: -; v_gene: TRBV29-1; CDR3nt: TGCAGCGTAGAAATAGTAGACTCCTACAATGAGCAGTTCTTC; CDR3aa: CSVEIVDSYNEQFF
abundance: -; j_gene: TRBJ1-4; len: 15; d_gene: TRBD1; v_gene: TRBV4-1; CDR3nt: TGCGCCAGCAGCCACCAGGGGGCGGGTGAGGAAAAACTGTTTTTT; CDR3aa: CASSHQGAGEEKLFF
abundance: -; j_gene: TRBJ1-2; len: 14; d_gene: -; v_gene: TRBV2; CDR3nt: TGTGCCAGCAGCTCGACCAGACTTAACTATGGCTACACCTTC; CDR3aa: CASSSTRLNYGYTF
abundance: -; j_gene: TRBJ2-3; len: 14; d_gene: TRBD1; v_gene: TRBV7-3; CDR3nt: TGTGCCAGCAGTCCGGGACAGGCGACAGATACGCAGTATTTT; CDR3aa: CASSPGQATDTQYF
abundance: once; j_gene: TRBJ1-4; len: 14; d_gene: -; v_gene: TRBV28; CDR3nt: TGTGCCAGCAGTTTTCGGACAGCTAATGAAAAACTGTTTTTT; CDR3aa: CASSFRTANEKLFF
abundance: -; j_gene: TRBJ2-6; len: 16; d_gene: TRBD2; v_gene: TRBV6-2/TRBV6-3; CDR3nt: TGTGCCAGCAGTAAAATCGGGGGGTCTGGGGCCAACGTCCTGACTTTC; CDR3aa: CASSKIGGSGANVLTF
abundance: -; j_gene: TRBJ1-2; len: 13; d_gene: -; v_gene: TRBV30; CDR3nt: TGTGCCTGGAGTCCCGCCGATCGCTATGGCTACACCTTC; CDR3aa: CAWSPADRYGYTF
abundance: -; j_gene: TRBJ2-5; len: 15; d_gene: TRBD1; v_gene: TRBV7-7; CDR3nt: TGTGCTAGCAGCTTGGCCGGGACAGATATAGAGACCCAGTACTTC; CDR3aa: CASSLAGTDIETQYF
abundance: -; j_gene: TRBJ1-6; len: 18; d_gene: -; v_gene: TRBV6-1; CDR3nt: TGTGCCAGCAGTGCGGCTCAGCTGGGGAGCTCCTATAATTCACCCCTCCACTTT; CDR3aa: CASSAAQLGSSYNSPLHF
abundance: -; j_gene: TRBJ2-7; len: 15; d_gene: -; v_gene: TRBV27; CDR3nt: TGTGCCAGCAGTTTATCGGAGGGGGTAGCCTACGAGCAGTACTTC; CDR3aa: CASSLSEGVAYEQYF